One and the same sample provided the 26 T cell receptor beta chains below, sequenced in a study of T cells after yellow fever vaccination. TCRdb called the 5' RACE reads again in MiXCR, with one record for every CDR3 protein. The table lists 120,000 or so distinct CDR3 sequences, approximately 16% of them singletons. Here the sequenced sample was CD8+ T cells sorted from PBMCs, taken 5 days after the yellow fever booster vaccination. Receptor source: a man aged 18 to 29 who received the YFV17D yellow fever vaccine.

There are many counts of this clonotype. The rearrangement joins TRBV4-3 to TRBJ2-1; maybe TRBD2 (6 bases). This CDR3 region has 16 residues. Trimming took off 0 bases at V and 7 bases at J, with 16 bases between the two ends. The germline V gene has CDR1 LGHNA and CDR2 YSLEER. The CDR3 region is CASSQERAGWLNEQFF. CDR3 bases: TGCGCCAGCAGCCAAGAGCGGGCGGGGTGGCTGAATGAGCAGTTCTTC.

The chain joins TRBV4-1 to TRBJ2-5, with a tentative D call TRBD2 (5 bases). This CDR3 comprises 17 residues. Per the germline V gene, CDR1 is MGHRA and CDR2 is YSYEKL. V lost 1 base to trimming and J lost 4 bases, with 19 bases between them. CDR3 DNA: TGCGCCAGCAGCCAAGGTCTCCGACTAACGACGCGAGAGACCCAGTACTTC. Protein sequence: CASSQGLRLTTRETQYF.

V gene TRBV6-5 combines with J gene TRBJ2-1; D perhaps matches TRBD2 (6 bases). Germline V CDR1 and CDR2: MNHEY, SVGAGI. The CDR3 loop spans 16 amino acids. Trimming stripped 0 bases from V and 2 bases from J, with 11 bases between. CDR3 protein: CASSYSQGGTYNEQFF. CDR3 bases: TGTGCCAGCAGTTACTCCCAAGGAGGGACCTACAATGAGCAGTTCTTC.

The sample holds a few counts of this clonotype. J is TRBJ2-4 and V is TRBV4-2, with 10 positions matching TRBD1. The CDR3 spans 18 residues. V dropped 3 bases and J dropped 3; count of bases not matched to a gene: 11. The germline gives CDR1 LGHNA, CDR2 YNFKEQ. CDR3 DNA sequence: TGTGCCAGCAGCCAGCAAGCAGGACAGGGGGGTGTCAAAAACATTCAGTACTTC. It yields the protein CASSQQAGQGGVKNIQYF.

The V and J genes are TRBV19 and TRBJ2-1; 8 bases line up with TRBD2. This CDR3 has 15 residues. The trim removed 3 bases at V and 4 bases at J, leaving 5 bases unmatched. Germline V gives CDR1 LNHDA, CDR2 SQIVND (reference sequence). The CDR3 is CASSIGGGLYNEQFF. In DNA form, the CDR3 reads TGTGCCAGTAGTATCGGGGGGGGATTATACAATGAGCAGTTCTTC.

In this sample, this clonotype turned up a few times. The CDR3 sequence is CASSLGGSGFRDTQYF. The CDR3 region has the DNA TGTGCCAGCAGCTTAGGTGGCTCGGGTTTTAGAGATACGCAGTATTTT. J is TRBJ2-3 and V is TRBV5-6; no reliable D call. Per germline, CDR1 SGHDT and CDR2 YYEEEE. With 2 bases removed from V and 5 bases from J, the gap between germline ends came to 18 bases. This CDR3 is built from 16 residues.

This clonotype has ten or more counts. V is TRBV6-2 or TRBV6-3 and J is TRBJ2-7; no firm D call. Germline CDR1 and CDR2: MNHEY and SVGEGT. The germline V and J ends were trimmed by 5 bases and 0 bases, with 5 bases remaining between them. This CDR3 is built from 12 residues. The CDR3 bases are TGTGCCAGCAGTAGGAGCTCCTACGAGCAGTACGTC. Encoded protein: CASSRSSYEQYV.

The chain uses TRBV12-3 or TRBV12-4 and TRBJ1-2; tentative D call: TRBD1 (5 bases). The CDR3 is 14 amino acids. Trimming stripped 6 bases from V and 2 bases from J, with 13 bases between. This CDR3 is CASRRRDFNYGYTF. Written as DNA, the CDR3 is TGTGCCAGCAGACGCCGGGACTTCAACTATGGCTACACCTTC.

V usage is TRBV21-1 and J usage is TRBJ2-3; the D call of TRBD1 is as the table states it, not checked on the DNA. TRBV21-1 is recorded as a pseudogene. The length of the CDR3 is 20 residues. Here the CDR3 reads CASSKVVPGRTGGSADTQYF. CDR3 in DNA: TGTGCCAGCAGCAAAGTGGTTCCGGGACGGACCGGGGGATCGGCAGATACGCAGTATTTT.

The chain uses TRBV6-2 or TRBV6-3 and TRBJ1-4; TRBD1 matches at 7 bases. CDR3 length: 16 residues. After removal of 5 bases from V and 3 bases from J, the junction contained 9 bases not matched to a gene. Germline assignment: CDR1 MNHEY and CDR2 SVGEGT. This CDR3 is CASSPIDRASNEKLFF. In DNA, the CDR3 is TGTGCCAGCAGTCCCATCGACAGGGCGTCTAATGAAAAACTGTTTTTT.

This clonotype was counted only a few times. The CDR3 DNA reads as TGTGCCAGCAGTCCGACAGGGGTTCAGCCCCAGCATTTT. Protein sequence: CASSPTGVQPQHF. The V and J genes are TRBV6-5 and TRBJ1-5; 8 nucleotides align to TRBD1. The germline V gene has CDR1 MNHEY and CDR2 SVGAGI. V trimming: 5 bases; J trimming: 6 bases; junction bases outside the gene matches: 3. The CDR3 runs 13 residues.

This clonotype occurred a few times. The CDR3 reads CASSLTRGYNIQYF. The CDR3 DNA reads as TGTGCCAGCAGTTTAACTAGGGGTTATAACATTCAGTACTTC. The chain employs TRBV27 and TRBJ2-4; D tentatively reads TRBD1 or TRBD2 (5 bases each). CDR3 size: 14 residues. The germline V gene encodes CDR1 MNHEY and CDR2 SMNVEV (reference sequence). V lost 2 bases and J 7 bases, leaving 12 bases between the germline ends.

V usage is TRBV6-2 or TRBV6-3 and J usage is TRBJ2-3; D call uncertain. This CDR3 spans 13 amino acids. CDR1 and CDR2 (germline): MNHEY, SVGEGT. Trimming left V 5 bases short and J 2 bases short, with 8 bases between. Here the CDR3 reads CASSNGFTDTQYF. CDR3 nucleotides: TGTGCCAGCAGTAACGGATTCACAGATACGCAGTATTTT.

The chain recombines TRBV4-1 with TRBJ2-7, with D unclear. This CDR3 has 14 amino acids. Germline assignment: CDR1 MGHRA and CDR2 YSYEKL. Trimming removed 4 bases at V and 4 bases at J, with 14 bases between. CDR3 nucleotides: TGCGCCAGCAGCCCCAATCAAGGCCCGTACGAGCAGTACGTC. It encodes CASSPNQGPYEQYV.

This clonotype appeared a few times. The chain carries TRBV20-1 and TRBJ1-2; D is possibly TRBD1 (5 bases). Germline lookup yields CDR1 DFQATT and CDR2 SNEGSKA (reference sequence). This CDR3 region has 14 residues. Trimming removed 6 bases from V and 4 bases from J, with 18 bases in between. This chain's CDR3 is CSATGPTGGYGYTF. Written as DNA, the CDR3 is TGCAGTGCCACGGGACCCACGGGGGGCTATGGCTACACCTTC.

The chain has TRBV12-3 or TRBV12-4 and TRBJ2-1; D possibly uses TRBD1 or TRBD2 (5 bases each). Trimming cost V 4 bases and J 7 bases, with 20 bases left between them. The CDR3 contains 16 residues. CDR3 sequence reads: CASSSREVLWGNEQFF. The DNA for the CDR3 is TGTGCCAGCAGTTCGCGAGAGGTTCTCTGGGGGAATGAGCAGTTCTTC.

The chain employs TRBV7-3 and TRBJ2-2; 11 nucleotides line up with TRBD1. Trimming cost V 4 bases and J 16 bases; bases outside gene matches: 5. Germline-derived CDR1 and CDR2 are SGHTA and FQGTGA. This CDR3 is built from 12 residues. This chain's CDR3 is CASSSWTGGKFF. The CDR3 bases are TGTGCCAGCAGCTCCTGGACAGGGGGCAAGTTTTTT.

This clonotype was detected only a few times. One end of the junction is discordant with germline, which a read error may explain. The chain has TRBV6-6 and TRBJ2-1; D is possibly TRBD2 (7 bases). CDR1 MNHNY and CDR2 SVGAGI come from the germline V gene (reference sequence). The CDR3 has 11 residues. The CDR3 is CASVGGGDSLF. In nucleotides, the CDR3 is TGTGCCAGCGTAGGGGGAGGGGACTCACTCTTC.

The CDR3 DNA sequence: TGTGCCAGCAGCTTAGTGGGCAAGGACACAGATACGCAGTATTTT. This sequence encodes CASSLVGKDTDTQYF. This chain connects TRBV7-9 to TRBJ2-3; D remains unclear. The CDR3 sequence is 15 residues long. Looked up from germline, CDR1 is SEHNR and CDR2 is FQNEAQ (reference sequence). V gave up 1 base and J gave up 2 bases, with 10 bases separating them.

This chain joins TRBV18 and TRBJ2-4; no clear D. The CDR3 runs to 13 residues. CDR1 and CDR2 (germline): KGHSH, LQKENI. V was clipped by 2 bases and J by 8 bases, with 10 bases between them. CDR3 coding DNA: TGTGCCAGCTCACCATCACAGTGGGACATTCAGTACTTC. Residues: CASSPSQWDIQYF.

This clonotype was observed at least ten times. The gene calls are TRBV9 and TRBJ2-2; unclear D gene. V lost 3 bases and J lost 2, with 2 bases in between. The CDR3 is 12 residues long. Looked up from germline, CDR1 is SGDLS and CDR2 is YYNGEE. This CDR3 is CASSENTGELFF. The CDR3 DNA sequence: TGTGCCAGCAGCGAAAACACCGGGGAGCTGTTTTTT. Full variable domain (outside the CDR3, taken from reference TRBV9 and TRBJ2-2): DSGVTQTPKHLITATGQRVTLRCSPRSGDLSVYWYQQSLDQGLQFLIQYYNGEERAKGNILERFSAQQFPDLHSELNLSSLELGDSALYFCASSENTGELFFGEGSRLTVL.

The chain has TRBV12-3 or TRBV12-4 and TRBJ2-3, with 7 bases identical to TRBD1. The CDR3 is 15 residues long. Unmatched junction bases numbered 3, after V lost 3 bases and J lost 0 bases. The CDR3 DNA reads as TGTGCCAGCAGTTTTGGGACAGCTAGCACAGATACGCAGTATTTT. Its translation is CASSFGTASTDTQYF.

The V gene is TRBV12-3 or TRBV12-4, the J gene TRBJ2-5; D remains unclear. The CDR3 runs 11 residues. V lost 5 bases and J lost 6, with 7 bases in between. CDR3 DNA: TGTGCCAGCAGTGGCCGGAAGACCCAGTACTTC. Its protein product is CASSGRKTQYF.

Many counts were recorded for this clonotype. The CDR3 reads CSANSRDRPFRTQYF. CDR3 in DNA: TGCAGTGCAAATTCCCGGGACAGGCCCTTCAGGACCCAGTACTTC. The chain is built from TRBV20-1 and TRBJ2-5; TRBD1 matches 8 bases. There are 15 residues in the CDR3. V dropped 6 bases and J dropped 7; count of bases not matched to a gene: 16. From germline, CDR1 is DFQATT and CDR2 SNEGSKA (reference sequence).

The chain employs TRBV11-2 and TRBJ2-7; TRBD2 aligns across 7 bases. The CDR3 runs to 18 residues. The trim removed 5 bases at V and 2 bases at J, leaving 18 bases unmatched. The germline V gene has CDR1 SGHAT and CDR2 FQNNGV. CDR3 sequence: CASSHPPGVAGPAYEQYF. In nucleotides, the CDR3 is TGTGCCAGCAGCCACCCCCCTGGGGTAGCGGGTCCGGCCTACGAGCAGTACTTC.

This clonotype was seen a handful of times. The chain has TRBV20-1 and TRBJ2-7, with D perhaps TRBD1 or TRBD2 (6 bases each). Germline CDR1 is DFQATT and CDR2 is SNEGSKA (reference sequence). The CDR3 consists of 13 residues. V was trimmed by 3 bases and J by 3 bases, leaving 12 bases between them. CDR3 region: CSASSGARYEQYF. The CDR3 region has the DNA TGCAGTGCTAGTTCGGGGGCCCGCTACGAGCAGTACTTC.